There are a few counts of the clone carrying this T cell receptor beta chain. Its target is unknown. This CDR3 is 14 amino acids long. Trimming at V came to 4 bases and at J to 9 bases, leaving 4 bases not matched to a gene. This specimen belongs to a study of CD8 T cells in ankylosing spondylitis. Construction of TCR beta libraries was performed using quantitative 5'-RACE with molecular barcodes. MiXCR, applied by TCRdb to the 5' RACE reads, yields one record per CDR3 protein. The data contain under 150,000 distinct CDR3 sequences, 15% to 20% of them singletons. Whole-study findings and limits: Apparently characteristic of ankylosing spondylitis blood was a TCR beta motif (about eight highly homologous variants). Disease-linked clones were reportedly significantly enriched in matched ankylosing spondylitis synovial fluid. Clones linked with disease were CD8+ and fairly uncommon in the peripheral blood. Earlier literature documents some of the motif variants in reactive arthritis synovial fluid and blood.

Sequencing was performed on blood, either unsorted or a sorted T cell fraction (not recorded which). This chain links TRBV12-3 or TRBV12-4 with TRBJ2-1; 12 nucleotides line up with TRBD2. The receptor comes from a male donor with ankylosing spondylitis. For the CDR3, the DNA is TGTGCCAGCAGTTATCTAGCGGGAGGGGTTGAGCAGTTCTTC. This gives the protein CASSYLAGGVEQFF.